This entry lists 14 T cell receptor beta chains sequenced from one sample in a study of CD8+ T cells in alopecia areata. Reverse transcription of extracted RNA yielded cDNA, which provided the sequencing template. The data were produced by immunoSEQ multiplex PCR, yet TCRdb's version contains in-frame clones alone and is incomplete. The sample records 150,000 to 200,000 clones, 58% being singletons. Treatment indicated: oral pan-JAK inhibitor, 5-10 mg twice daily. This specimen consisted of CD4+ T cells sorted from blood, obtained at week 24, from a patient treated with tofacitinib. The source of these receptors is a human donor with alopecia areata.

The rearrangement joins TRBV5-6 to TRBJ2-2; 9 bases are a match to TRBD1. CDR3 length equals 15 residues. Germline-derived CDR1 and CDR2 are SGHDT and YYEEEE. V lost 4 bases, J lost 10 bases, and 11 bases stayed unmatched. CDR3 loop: CASSPVPGQGLELFF. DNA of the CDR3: TGTGCCAGCAGCCCAGTCCCGGGACAGGGTTTGGAGCTGTTTTTT.

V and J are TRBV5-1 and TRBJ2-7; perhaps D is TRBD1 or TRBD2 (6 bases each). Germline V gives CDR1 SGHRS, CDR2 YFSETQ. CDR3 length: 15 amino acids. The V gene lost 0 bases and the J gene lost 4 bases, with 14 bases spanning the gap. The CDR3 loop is CASSLAIGGFYEQYF. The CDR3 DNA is TGCGCCAGCAGCTTGGCCATCGGGGGCTTTTACGAGCAGTACTTC.

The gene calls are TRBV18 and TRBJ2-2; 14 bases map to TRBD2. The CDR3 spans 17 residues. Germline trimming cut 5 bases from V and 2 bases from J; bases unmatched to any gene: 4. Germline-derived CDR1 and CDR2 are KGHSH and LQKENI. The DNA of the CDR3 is TGTGCCAGCTCATCGGGACTAGCGGGGGCCAACACCGGGGAGCTGTTTTTT. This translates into CASSSGLAGANTGELFF.

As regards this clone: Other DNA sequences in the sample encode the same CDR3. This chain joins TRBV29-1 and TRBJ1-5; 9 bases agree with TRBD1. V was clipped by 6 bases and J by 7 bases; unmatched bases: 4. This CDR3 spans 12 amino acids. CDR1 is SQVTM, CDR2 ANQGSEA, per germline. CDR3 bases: TGCAGCGTAGGGACAGGGAACCAGCCCCAGCATTTT. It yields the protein CSVGTGNQPQHF.

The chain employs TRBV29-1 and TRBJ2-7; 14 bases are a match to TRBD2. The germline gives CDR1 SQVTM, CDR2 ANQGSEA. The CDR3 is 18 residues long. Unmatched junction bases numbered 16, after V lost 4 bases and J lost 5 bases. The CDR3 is CSVGLVGTPGLAGDEQYF. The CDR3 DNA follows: TGCAGCGTTGGGCTAGTCGGAACCCCGGGACTAGCGGGAGACGAGCAGTACTTC.

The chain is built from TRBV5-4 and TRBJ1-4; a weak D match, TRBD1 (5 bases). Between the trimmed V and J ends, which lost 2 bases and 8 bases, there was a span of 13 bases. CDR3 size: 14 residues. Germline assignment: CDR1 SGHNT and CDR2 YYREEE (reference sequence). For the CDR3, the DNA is TGTGCCAGCAGCTTCTCCACGGGGGAGGAAAAACTGTTTTTT. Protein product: CASSFSTGEEKLFF.

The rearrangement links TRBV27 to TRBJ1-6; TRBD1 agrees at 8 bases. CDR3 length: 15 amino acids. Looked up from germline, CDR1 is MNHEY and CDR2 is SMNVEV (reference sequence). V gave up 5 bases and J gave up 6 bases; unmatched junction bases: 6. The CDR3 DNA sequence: TGTGCCAGCAGTGCCAGGGGGCTAGGTAATTCACCCCTCCACTTT. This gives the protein CASSARGLGNSPLHF.

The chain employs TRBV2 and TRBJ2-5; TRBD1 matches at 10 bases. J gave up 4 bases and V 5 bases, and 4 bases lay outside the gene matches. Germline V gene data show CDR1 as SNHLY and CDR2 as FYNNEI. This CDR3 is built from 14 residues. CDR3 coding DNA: TGTGCCAGCAGTTCGGGACAGGGGCCAGAGACCCAGTACTTC. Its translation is CASSSGQGPETQYF. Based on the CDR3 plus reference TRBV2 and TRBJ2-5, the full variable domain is EPEVTQTPSHQVTQMGQEVILRCVPISNHLYFYWYRQILGQKVEFLVSFYNNEISEKSEIFDDQFSVERPDGSNFTLKIRSTKLEDSAMYFCASSSGQGPETQYFGPGTRLLVL.

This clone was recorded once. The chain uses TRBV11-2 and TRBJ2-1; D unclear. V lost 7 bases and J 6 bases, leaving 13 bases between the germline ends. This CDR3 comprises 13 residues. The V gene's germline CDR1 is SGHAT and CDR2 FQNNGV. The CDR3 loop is CASTLSPGNEQFF. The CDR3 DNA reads TGTGCCAGCACCCTTTCACCAGGCAATGAGCAGTTCTTC.

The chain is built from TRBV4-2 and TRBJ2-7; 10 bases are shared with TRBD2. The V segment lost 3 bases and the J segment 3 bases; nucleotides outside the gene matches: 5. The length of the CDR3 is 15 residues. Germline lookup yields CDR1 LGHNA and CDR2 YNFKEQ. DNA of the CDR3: TGTGCCAGCAGCCACGAAGCGGGGGGGATCTACGAGCAGTACTTC. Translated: CASSHEAGGIYEQYF.

The CDR3 DNA follows: TGCGCCAGCAGCCAGGGTGGACAGGGCCAAGAGACCCAGTACTTC. It specifies CASSQGGQGQETQYF. The V and J genes are TRBV4-1 and TRBJ2-5; 8 positions match TRBD1. With V trimmed by 3 bases and J by 1 base, 4 bases remained unmatched. CDR1 MGHRA and CDR2 YSYEKL come from the germline V gene. The CDR3 has 15 amino acids.

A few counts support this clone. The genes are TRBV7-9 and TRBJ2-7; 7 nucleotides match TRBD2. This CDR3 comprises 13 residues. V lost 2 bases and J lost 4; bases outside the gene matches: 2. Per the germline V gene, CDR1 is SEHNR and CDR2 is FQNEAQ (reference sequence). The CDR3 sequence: CASSLQGGYEQYF. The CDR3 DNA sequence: TGTGCCAGCAGCTTACAGGGAGGGTACGAGCAGTACTTC.

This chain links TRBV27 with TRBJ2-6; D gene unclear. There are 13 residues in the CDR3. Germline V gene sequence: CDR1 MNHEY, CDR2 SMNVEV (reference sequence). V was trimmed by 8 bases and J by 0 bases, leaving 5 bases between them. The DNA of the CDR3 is TGTGCCAGCCGGTACTCTGGGGCCAACGTCCTGACTTTC. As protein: CASRYSGANVLTF.

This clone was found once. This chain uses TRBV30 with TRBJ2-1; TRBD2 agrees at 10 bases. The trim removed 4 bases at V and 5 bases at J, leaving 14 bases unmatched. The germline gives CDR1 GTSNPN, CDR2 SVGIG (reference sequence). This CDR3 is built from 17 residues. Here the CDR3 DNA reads TGTGCCTGGACCGAACCCCGGGCTAGCGGGAGAGACAATGAGCAGTTCTTC. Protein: CAWTEPRASGRDNEQFF.